This T cell receptor (beta chain) was identified in a study of cytotoxic CD8 clonotypes in ibrutinib-treated CLL. Study-level information: Responses: around 24 partial, 2 complete; after median roughly 68 months, 14 stayed remitted, around 12 progressed. Samples showed on average approximately 260,000 productive templates and 80,000 to 100,000 productive rearrangements.

V dropped 8 bases and J dropped 1 base, with 9 bases sitting between them. The CDR3 length is 13 residues. Germline CDR1 is SNHLY and CDR2 is FYNNEI. General study points: Baseline clonality, above age-matched healthy donor levels, tracked circulating CD8+ T-cell counts.

In this sample, this clone turned up many times. Its antigen is still unknown. The repertoire was sequenced with immunoSEQ multiplex PCR; TCRdb's copy has only in-frame clones and lacks some. This table holds roughly 63,000 clones, around three fifths found once. The chain carries TRBV2 and TRBJ1-5; D might be TRBD1 (5 bases). The clonotype was recovered from a human donor with chronic lymphocytic leukemia. The starting material was PBMCs, obtained after 12 months of ibrutinib treatment. This CDR3 reads CASGPGSNQPQHF. DNA for the CDR3: TGTGCCAGCGGGCCAGGGAGCAATCAGCCCCAGCATTTT.